These 11 T cell receptor beta chains were sequenced from one sample in a study of beta chain features in type 1 diabetes. Of the isolated RNA, all was reverse transcribed, and so the sequenced material was expressed TCRB transcripts. The repertoire was sequenced with immunoSEQ multiplex PCR; TCRdb's copy has only in-frame clones and lacks some. The sample yields roughly 150,000 clones, around 10% seen once. The sequenced sample consisted of central memory CD4+ T cells from blood. Receptors originate from a man in his late teens or twenties in good health.

In this sample, this clone turned up a few times. V gene TRBV7-2 combines with J gene TRBJ2-1; TRBD2 matches 10 bases. After removal of 8 bases from V and 3 bases from J, the junction contained 13 bases not matched to a gene. CDR3 length: 17 amino acids. Looked up from germline, CDR1 is SGHTA and CDR2 is FQGNSA. CDR3 nucleotides: TGTGCCAGCTTAGCCGCCTCTAGCGGGAGAAACTACAATGAGCAGTTCTTC. Translating it yields CASLAASSGRNYNEQFF. The full variable domain, rest sourced from reference TRBV7-2 and TRBJ2-1, is GAGVSQSPSNKVTEKGKDVELRCDPISGHTALYWYRQSLGQGLEFLIYFQGNSAPDKSGLPSDRFSAERTGGSVSTLTIQRTQQEDSAVYLCASLAASSGRNYNEQFFGPGTRLTVL.

The chain carries TRBV2 and TRBJ2-5, with no clear D. The CDR3 sequence is 14 residues long. V was trimmed by 7 bases and J by 5 bases, leaving 17 bases between them. Germline values: CDR1 SNHLY, CDR2 FYNNEI. The CDR3 sequence is CASKWEQRSETQYF. CDR3 sequence (DNA): TGTGCCAGCAAGTGGGAACAAAGGTCGGAGACCCAGTACTTC.

The chain uses TRBV28 and TRBJ2-7; weak D call: TRBD1 (5 bases). CDR1 and CDR2 (germline): MDHEN, SYDVKM. The CDR3 has 14 amino acids. V shed 5 bases and J shed 1 base, with 12 bases lying between them. The CDR3 DNA is TGTGCCAGCAGTCGTGCTGGGGCTTCCTACGAGCAGTACTTC. It translates to CASSRAGASYEQYF.

V is TRBV18 and J is TRBJ2-1; 9 bases are shared with TRBD2. The junction had 11 bases not matched to a gene; V was cut back by 6 bases and J by 8 bases. Germline assignment: CDR1 KGHSH and CDR2 LQKENI. This CDR3 is 15 amino acids long. As DNA, the CDR3 is TGTGCCAGCTCGCACCGGGGACTAGCTCAGGATGAGCAGTTCTTC. This codes for CASSHRGLAQDEQFF.

This clone appeared a few times. The CDR3 reads CASSSNLYEQYF. In DNA, the CDR3 is TGCGCCAGCAGCTCAAACCTCTACGAGCAGTACTTC. The chain is built from TRBV5-1 and TRBJ2-7; the D is unclear. V lost 3 bases and J lost 3, with 7 bases in between. The CDR3 spans 12 residues. The germline CDR1 and CDR2 sequences are SGHRS and YFSETQ.

This clone was seen more than once but under ten times. The genes are TRBV7-8 and TRBJ1-1, with 10 nucleotides matching TRBD1. Germline CDR1 is SGHVS and CDR2 is FQNEAQ. Trimming took 1 base from V and 5 from J; bases not matched to a gene: 4. The CDR3 runs to 15 residues. CDR3 protein: CASSLEGQGLTEAFF. CDR3 coding DNA: TGTGCCAGCAGCTTAGAGGGACAGGGGCTGACTGAAGCTTTCTTT.

The table lists this clone with a few counts. The chain is built from TRBV27 and TRBJ1-1; D gene ambiguous. V was shortened by 2 bases and J by 4 bases, with 14 bases between the two germline ends. The CDR3 runs to 15 residues. In germline, CDR1 is MNHEY, CDR2 SMNVEV (reference sequence). The CDR3 DNA reads as TGTGCCAGCAGTTTAAAATCAGCTTTGAGCACTGAAGCTTTCTTT. Amino acid sequence: CASSLKSALSTEAFF.

The chain combines TRBV5-1 with TRBJ1-4, with 8 bases lining up with TRBD1. Germline-derived CDR1 and CDR2 are SGHRS and YFSETQ. The CDR3 has 18 amino acids. J was trimmed by 0 bases and V by 3 bases; bases with no gene match: 10. The CDR3 sequence: CASSWGDRSSSTNEKLFF. CDR3 coding DNA: TGCGCCAGCAGCTGGGGGGACAGGAGTTCGTCAACTAATGAAAAACTGTTTTTT.

The rearrangement links TRBV6-6 to TRBJ2-3; D is ambiguous. The CDR3 is 12 residues long. V shed 2 bases and J shed 5 bases, with 5 bases lying between them. Per the germline V gene, CDR1 is MNHNY and CDR2 is SVGAGI (reference sequence). DNA of the CDR3: TGTGCCAGCAGTTACCCCCGAGATACGCAGTATTTT. This gives the protein CASSYPRDTQYF.

The chain uses TRBV28 and TRBJ2-1; 11 bases align to TRBD2. CDR1 is MDHEN and CDR2 is SYDVKM in the germline V gene. Unmatched junction bases numbered 11, after V lost 5 bases and J lost 8 bases. The CDR3 totals 16 residues. CDR3 in DNA: TGTGCCAGCAGTCCCGGCTTAGCGGGAGGGCCCGATGAGCAGTTCTTC. The encoded protein is CASSPGLAGGPDEQFF.

The chain carries TRBV2 and TRBJ2-1, with D possibly being TRBD2 (6 bases). Germline V CDR1 and CDR2: SNHLY, FYNNEI. The length of the CDR3 is 13 residues. V gave up 11 bases and J gave up 10 bases, with 21 bases separating them. DNA for the CDR3: TGTGCCGGTCGGGACTCCGCCTTTGGCGAGCAGTTCTTC. Amino acids: CAGRDSAFGEQFF. The entire variable domain, with the rest obtained from reference TRBV2 and TRBJ2-1, is as follows: EPEVTQTPSHQVTQMGQEVILRCVPISNHLYFYWYRQILGQKVEFLVSFYNNEISEKSEIFDDQFSVERPDGSNFTLKIRSTKLEDSAMYFCAGRDSAFGEQFFGPGTRLTVL.